This T cell receptor beta chain emerged from a study of OX40 agonist ivuxolimab in advanced cancers. Study details: Participants averaged approximately 65 years of age (range roughly 23 to 80) and were 82.7% male.

Germline CDR1 is KGHSH and CDR2 is LQKENI. V was cut by 3 bases and J by 0 bases, with 11 bases left in between. The CDR3 runs to 16 residues. Using immunoSEQ multiplex PCR, the repertoire was profiled, and TCRdb retains in-frame clones only, with some absent. The repertoire has more than 65,000 clones, 85% of them found once; the top ten carry about 0.83%. The V gene is TRBV18, the J gene TRBJ1-4; no clear D. The clonotype was recovered from an adult with an advanced solid tumor such as melanoma, head and neck, liver or kidney cancer. Sequences were derived from CD4+ or CD8+ T cells sorted from blood, sampled in a trial of the OX40 agonist ivuxolimab. The CDR3 here is CASSPLSGATNEKLFF. As DNA, the CDR3 is TGTGCCAGCTCACCCCTCTCCGGCGCAACTAATGAAAAACTGTTTTTT.